Listed below are T cell receptor beta chains from one sample, sequenced in a study of radiation and T cells in renal cell carcinoma. Produced via immunoSEQ multiplex PCR; TCRdb's table is partial and in-frame only. The sample lists some 130,000 clones, 70% to 90% occurring once. Sequenced material: blood, taken from a patient whose treatment included radiotherapy and nephrectomy. Receptors originate from a woman aged 70-85 years with renal cell carcinoma. The CDR3 runs from the conserved cysteine through the conserved F or W. Fields, in order: D gene, clone size, V gene, J gene, CDR3 protein, CDR3 DNA. D genes are given only for firm matches. The size field is filled for only some rows; it gives once, few, many or a size class.

.	.	TRBV2	TRBJ2-3	CASVGGGTDTQYF	TGTGCCAGCGTCGGCGGGGGCACAGATACGCAGTATTTT
.	.	TRBV2	TRBJ2-2	CASRVRENTGELFF	TGTGCCAGCAGGGTTAGGGAGAACACCGGGGAGCTGTTTTTT
.	once	TRBV2	TRBJ1-2	CASSGRQGYYGYTF	TGTGCCAGCAGTGGTCGGCAGGGTTACTATGGCTACACCTTC
.	few	TRBV7-6	TRBJ1-1	CASSLGPTSGTEAFF	TGTGCCAGCAGCTTAGGACCGACGTCGGGTACTGAAGCTTTCTTT
.	.	TRBV18	TRBJ1-2	CASSQGRGYTF	TGTGCCAGCTCACAGGGACGAGGCTACACCTTC
.	once	TRBV11-1	TRBJ2-2	CASSLGGAVTGELFF	TGTGCCAGCAGCTTAGGAGGTGCGGTCACCGGGGAGCTGTTTTTT
.	.	TRBV6-6	TRBJ2-7	CASSSPWDNIYEQYF	TGTGCCAGCAGTTCCCCGTGGGACAACATCTACGAGCAGTACTTC
TRBD1	.	TRBV30	TRBJ1-4	CAWSPPATTGVNYEKLFF	TGTGCCTGGAGTCCTCCAGCAACCACAGGGGTTAACTATGAAAAACTGTTTTTT
.	.	TRBV5-1	TRBJ1-1	CASSLVMNTEAFF	TGCGCCAGCAGCTTGGTGATGAACACTGAAGCTTTCTTT
.	.	TRBV29-1	TRBJ1-1	CSVGTLSNTEAFF	TGCAGCGTCGGGACACTTTCGAACACTGAAGCTTTCTTT
.	few	TRBV6-4	TRBJ1-5	CASDGVFNQPQHF	TGTGCCAGCGATGGAGTCTTTAATCAGCCCCAGCATTTT
TRBD2	.	TRBV6-5	TRBJ2-1	CASRLTSGYNEQFF	TGTGCCAGCAGGCTGACTAGCGGGTACAATGAGCAGTTCTTC
TRBD1	.	TRBV30	TRBJ1-4	CAWSADRGEKLFF	TGTGCCTGGAGTGCCGACAGGGGTGAAAAACTGTTTTTT
.	few	TRBV19	TRBJ2-3	CASSILDTQYF	TGTGCCAGTAGTATATTAGATACGCAGTATTTT
TRBD1	few	TRBV19	TRBJ1-1	CASIGDRAIEAFF	TGTGCCAGTATCGGGGACAGGGCGATTGAAGCTTTCTTT
TRBD1	.	TRBV5-1	TRBJ1-1	CASSLAGGNTEAFF	TGCGCCAGCAGCTTGGCAGGGGGGAACACTGAAGCTTTCTTT
TRBD1	.	TRBV7-2	TRBJ1-1	CASSAPTGVSFTEAFF	TGTGCCAGCAGCGCTCCGACAGGGGTCTCCTTCACTGAAGCTTTCTTT
TRBD1	.	TRBV7-2	TRBJ1-2	CASRDQGGINYGYTF	TGTGCCAGCAGAGATCAGGGGGGAATTAACTATGGCTACACCTTC
.	.	TRBV7-2	TRBJ1-1	CASSLSGQAFF	TGTGCCAGCAGCTTAAGCGGCCAAGCTTTCTTT
TRBD2	.	TRBV29-1	TRBJ2-1	CSVLRGGSNEQFF	TGCAGCGTACTACGGGGGGGTAGCAATGAGCAGTTCTTC
.	.	TRBV5-1	TRBJ1-1	CASSLRGPNTEAFF	TGCGCCAGCAGCTTGCGCGGTCCGAACACTGAAGCTTTCTTT
TRBD1	.	TRBV6-5	TRBJ2-7	CASSYGDRSYEQYF	TGTGCCAGCAGTTACGGGGACAGGTCCTACGAGCAGTACTTC
.	.	TRBV29-1	TRBJ2-5	CSVALKTGKETQYF	TGCAGCGTTGCCCTTAAGACAGGAAAAGAGACCCAGTACTTC
TRBD1	.	TRBV28	TRBJ1-3	CASSWGTGVGNTIYF	TGTGCCAGCAGTTGGGGGACAGGGGTTGGAAACACCATATATTTT
.	.	TRBV28	TRBJ1-1	CASSTYRAEAFF	TGTGCCAGCAGTACATACAGGGCTGAAGCTTTCTTT
.	.	TRBV5-3	TRBJ2-2	CARSLRTADTGELFF	TGTGCCAGAAGCTTACGGACAGCGGACACCGGGGAGCTGTTTTTT
.	.	TRBV30	TRBJ1-6	CAWKVPRLNNSPLHF	TGTGCCTGGAAGGTCCCCCGACTTAATAATTCACCCCTCCACTTT
.	.	TRBV4-2	TRBJ1-2	CASSQEAEVNYGYTF	TGTGCCAGCAGCCAAGAAGCAGAGGTTAACTATGGCTACACCTTC
TRBD2	.	TRBV15	TRBJ2-7	CATSRTSGPFEQYF	TGTGCCACCAGCAGGACTAGCGGGCCTTTCGAGCAGTACTTC
.	once	TRBV9	TRBJ2-5	CASSYQDTPVQETQYF	TGTGCCAGCAGCTACCAGGATACGCCCGTTCAAGAGACCCAGTACTTC
.	.	TRBV28	TRBJ1-4	CASSLPGVNEKLFF	TGTGCCAGCAGTTTGCCAGGGGTTAATGAAAAACTGTTTTTT
.	.	TRBV5-1	TRBJ1-1	CASSPTQGGTEAFF	TGCGCCAGCAGCCCGACTCAGGGTGGCACTGAAGCTTTCTTT
.	.	TRBV6-4	TRBJ2-3	CASGKSGTDTQYF	TGTGCCAGTGGCAAGTCGGGCACAGATACGCAGTATTTT
.	.	TRBV4-3	TRBJ1-5	CASSQEWRQYSNQPQHF	TGCGCCAGCAGCCAAGAGTGGCGACAGTATAGCAATCAGCCCCAGCATTTT
.	.	TRBV7-9	TRBJ1-4	CASSLNAGVIEKLFF	TGTGCCAGCAGCTTAAACGCAGGGGTTATTGAAAAACTGTTTTTT
.	.	TRBV7-9	TRBJ2-3	CATQGGAPHVGPQYF	TGTGCCACCCAAGGGGGGGCACCTCACGTGGGGCCGCAGTATTTT
.	.	TRBV10-3	TRBJ2-2	CATTYYRAANTGELFF	TGTGCCACCACGTACTACAGGGCCGCGAACACCGGGGAGCTGTTTTTT
.	.	TRBV7-3	TRBJ2-2	CASSFSVNTGELFF	TGTGCCAGCAGCTTCTCAGTTAACACCGGGGAGCTGTTTTTT
.	.	TRBV5-1	TRBJ2-2	CASSLGPYTGELFF	TGCGCCAGCAGCCTAGGTCCCTACACCGGGGAGCTGTTTTTT
TRBD1	.	TRBV30	TRBJ1-2	CALIRTGTALYYGYTF	TGTGCGCTAATAAGGACAGGAACAGCCCTGTATTATGGCTACACCTTC
TRBD2	.	TRBV10-3	TRBJ2-7	CASEAGAPSYEQYF	TGTGCCAGCGAAGCGGGGGCCCCCTCCTACGAGCAGTACTTC
.	.	TRBV15	TRBJ1-1	CATSSPWGNTEAFF	TGTGCCACCAGCAGCCCATGGGGGAACACTGAAGCTTTCTTT
.	.	TRBV15	TRBJ2-7	CATSRRGGGRSYEQYF	TGTGCCACCAGCAGAAGGGGAGGGGGCCGATCCTACGAGCAGTACTTC
.	few	TRBV4-3	TRBJ2-5	CASSQDPPSSETQYF	TGCGCCAGCAGCCAAGATCCCCCTAGCTCAGAGACCCAGTACTTC
.	.	TRBV5-1	TRBJ1-6	CASSSGTPSGLSPLHF	TGCGCCAGCAGCTCCGGGACACCATCGGGGCTTTCACCCCTCCACTTT
TRBD2	.	TRBV28	TRBJ2-7	CASSQWTSGGAVYEQYF	TGTGCCAGCAGTCAGTGGACTAGCGGGGGGGCGGTTTACGAGCAGTACTTC
TRBD1	.	TRBV28	TRBJ1-6	CASSSRTGGYNSPLHF	TGTGCCAGCAGTTCCCGGACAGGGGGCTATAATTCACCCCTCCACTTT